Presented here are 13 T cell receptor beta chains from one specimen sequenced in a study of identical twins. TCRdb re-derived calls from the 5' RACE reads in MiXCR, one entry per CDR3 protein. The sample includes 570,000 or so distinct CDR3 sequences, around 9.6% of them seen just once. The data also belong to a second study, concerning yellow fever vaccine responses in identical twins.

Sequencing was done on a sample of PBMCs. The receptor source for this set is a woman between 18 and 29 years old in good health.

The rearrangement links TRBV6-1 to TRBJ2-1; tentatively, D is TRBD1 or TRBD2 (6 bases each). Germline V gene data show CDR1 as MNHNS and CDR2 as SASEGT. The CDR3 consists of 14 residues. The V gene lost 5 bases and the J gene lost 8 bases, with 16 bases spanning the gap. DNA for the CDR3: TGTGCCAGCAGTCCAGAGGGGGGCTCGTATGAGCAGTTCTTC. The encoded protein is CASSPEGGSYEQFF.

As concerns this clonotype: This could be a read error, since a much larger clone is one nucleotide away. The rearrangement links TRBV27 to TRBJ2-3; no clear D gene. This CDR3 is 14 amino acids long. Germline-derived CDR1 and CDR2 are MNHEY and SMNVEV (reference sequence). The ends were cut back, 5 bases at V and 0 bases at J, with 9 bases in the middle. The CDR3 protein is CASSLCGSTDTQYF. CDR3 DNA: TGTGCCAGCAGTCTATGCGGAAGCACAGATACGCAGTATTTT.

This clonotype was seen only a few times. The gene calls are TRBV9 and TRBJ2-7; D remains ambiguous. Trimming removed 2 bases at V and 0 bases at J, with 6 bases between. Looked up from germline, CDR1 is SGDLS and CDR2 is YYNGEE. This CDR3 has 13 amino acids. The CDR3 loop reads CASSVGVSYEQYF. CDR3 nucleotide sequence: TGTGCCAGCAGCGTCGGCGTCTCCTACGAGCAGTACTTC.

This clonotype was picked up many times. This sequence joins TRBV27 and TRBJ1-6; a possible D gene is TRBD1 (6 bases). The CDR3 has 13 residues. The germline CDR1 and CDR2 sequences are MNHEY and SMNVEV (reference sequence). The V end was cut by 3 bases, the J end by 8 bases, with 8 bases between. CDR3 loop: CASSFRGDSPLHF. The DNA for the CDR3 is TGTGCCAGCAGTTTCAGGGGCGATTCACCCCTCCACTTT.

The chain recombines TRBV11-1 with TRBJ2-1; TRBD2 is a possible D gene (6 bases). Germline V gene lookup returns CDR1 SGHAT and CDR2 FQDESV (reference sequence). Trimming took 1 base from V and 0 from J, leaving 16 bases between them. The CDR3 sequence is 18 residues long. In nucleotides, the CDR3 is TGTGCCAGCAGCTTAGTGGGGCTAGCGCCTCGCTCCTACAATGAGCAGTTCTTC. Its translation: CASSLVGLAPRSYNEQFF.

This clonotype was observed at least ten times. The V and J genes are TRBV3-1 and TRBJ2-4; 7 nucleotides match TRBD1. V gave up 0 bases and J gave up 5 bases; unmatched junction bases: 7. CDR3 length: 16 residues. Germline V gene data show CDR1 as LGHDT and CDR2 as YNNKEL (reference sequence). The chain's CDR3 is CASSQDKGARQNIQYF. The CDR3 DNA is TGTGCCAGCAGCCAAGACAAGGGGGCCAGGCAAAACATTCAGTACTTC.

This rearrangement joins TRBV28 to TRBJ2-7; D ambiguous. The CDR3 runs to 12 residues. The V and J ends lost 7 bases and 0 bases respectively, with 7 bases between them. The germline V gene encodes CDR1 MDHEN and CDR2 SYDVKM. The CDR3 loop reads CASTRSSYEQYF. CDR3 coding DNA: TGTGCCAGCACCCGGAGCTCCTACGAGCAGTACTTC.

This clonotype was observed a few times. The gene calls are TRBV7-9 and TRBJ1-6; D gene ambiguous. Germline V gives CDR1 SEHNR, CDR2 FQNEAQ (reference sequence). V lost 1 base and J lost 11, with 15 bases in between. This CDR3 has 15 amino acids. The CDR3 reads CASSLGTVLEPPLHF. The CDR3 region has the DNA TGTGCCAGCAGCTTAGGAACAGTACTAGAACCACCCCTCCACTTT.

This chain uses TRBV7-9 with TRBJ2-7; 10 bases match TRBD1. The junction had 12 bases not matched to a gene; V was cut back by 4 bases and J by 9 bases. The CDR3 is made up of 15 amino acids. CDR1 SEHNR and CDR2 FQNEAQ come from the germline V gene (reference sequence). The CDR3 reads CASSSLTGGGEGQYF. The CDR3 DNA is TGTGCCAGCAGCTCCCTGACAGGGGGCGGGGAGGGGCAGTACTTC.

This clonotype has more than one count but fewer than ten. The chain recombines TRBV5-1 with TRBJ2-3; TRBD2 is a possible D gene (5 bases). Germline V gives CDR1 SGHRS, CDR2 YFSETQ. The CDR3 covers 15 residues. V lost 0 bases to trimming and J lost 3 bases, with 11 bases between them. CDR3 in amino acids: CASSLDTPGTDTQYF. In DNA form, the CDR3 reads TGCGCCAGCAGCTTGGACACACCGGGGACAGATACGCAGTATTTT.

A few counts support this clonotype. The chain employs TRBV12-3 or TRBV12-4 and TRBJ1-5; the D is unclear. The CDR3 spans 17 residues. V gave up 3 bases and J gave up 0 bases, with 15 bases separating them. The CDR3 is CASSLRAAAYSNQPQHF. For the CDR3, the DNA is TGTGCCAGCAGTTTGCGGGCCGCTGCATATAGCAATCAGCCCCAGCATTTT.

This clonotype was detected many times. This sequence joins TRBV29-1 and TRBJ2-7; weak D call: TRBD2 (5 bases). The CDR3 runs to 12 residues. Germline values: CDR1 SQVTM, CDR2 ANQGSEA. V lost 4 bases to trimming and J lost 1 base, with 8 bases between them. As DNA, the CDR3 is TGCAGCGTTGTAGCGTCATCCTACGAGCAGTACTTC. Residues: CSVVASSYEQYF.

This clonotype was picked up a small number of times. The CDR3 region has the DNA TGTGCCAGCAGTGACCGACTAGCGGGAGTAAACGAGCAGTACTTC. Encoded protein: CASSDRLAGVNEQYF. The chain employs TRBV6-4 and TRBJ2-7, with 12 bases fitting TRBD2. Trimming removed 2 bases from V and 5 bases from J; junction bases left unmatched: 4. The CDR3 spans 15 residues. Germline V gene data show CDR1 as MRHNA and CDR2 as SNTAGT.